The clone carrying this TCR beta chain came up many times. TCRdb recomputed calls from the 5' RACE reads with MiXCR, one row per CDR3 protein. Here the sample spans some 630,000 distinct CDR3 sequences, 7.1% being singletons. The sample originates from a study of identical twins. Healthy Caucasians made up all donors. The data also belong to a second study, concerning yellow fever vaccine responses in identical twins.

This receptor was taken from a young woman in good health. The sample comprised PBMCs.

CDR3 residues: CASKYNGVDTQYF. Here the CDR3 DNA reads TGTGCCAGCAAGTACAATGGGGTAGATACGCAGTATTTT. The genes are TRBV7-2 and TRBJ2-3; D gene unclear. Germline CDR1 is SGHTA and CDR2 is FQGNSA. The CDR3 runs 13 residues. Between the trimmed V and J ends, which lost 7 bases and 5 bases, there was a span of 13 bases.